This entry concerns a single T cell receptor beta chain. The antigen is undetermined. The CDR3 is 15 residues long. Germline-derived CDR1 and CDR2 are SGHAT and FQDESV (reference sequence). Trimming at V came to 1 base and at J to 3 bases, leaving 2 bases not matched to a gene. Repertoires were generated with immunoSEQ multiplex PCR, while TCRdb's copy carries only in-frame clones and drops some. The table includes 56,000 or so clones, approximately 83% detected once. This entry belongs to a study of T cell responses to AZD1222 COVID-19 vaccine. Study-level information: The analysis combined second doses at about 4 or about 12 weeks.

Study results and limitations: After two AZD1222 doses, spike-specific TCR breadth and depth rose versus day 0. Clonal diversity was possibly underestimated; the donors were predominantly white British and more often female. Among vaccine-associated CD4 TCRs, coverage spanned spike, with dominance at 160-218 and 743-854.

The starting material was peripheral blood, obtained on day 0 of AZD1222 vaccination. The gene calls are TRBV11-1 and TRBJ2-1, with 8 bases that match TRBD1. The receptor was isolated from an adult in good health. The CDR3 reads CASSLGGQDYNEQFF. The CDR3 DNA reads TGTGCCAGCAGCTTAGGGGGACAGGACTACAATGAGCAGTTCTTC.